These T cell receptor beta chains were read from a single sample in a study of blood T cells in healthy people across ages. TCRdb reanalysed the 5' RACE reads using MiXCR and keeps one entry per CDR3 protein. The data contain about 1,800,000 distinct CDR3 sequences, about 30% of them singletons. The sequencing input was blood. These receptor sequences come from a woman in her thirties in good health. The CDR3 runs from the conserved cysteine through the conserved F or W. The D gene is left open where the match is weak. Clone size is not always given. Where it is, it says once, few, many or a class for expanded clones.

v_call	d_call	clone_size	j_call	cdr3_nt	cdr3_aa
TRBV7-9	TRBD1	-	TRBJ2-1	TGTGCCAGCAGCCGACAGGGTACGTTGAGCCAGTTCTTC	CASSRQGTLSQFF
TRBV5-1	TRBD1	few	TRBJ1-1	TGCGCCAGCAGCTTGGTGGTAGGGGGCGGCACTGAAGCTTTCTTT	CASSLVVGGGTEAFF
TRBV30	-	few	TRBJ1-2	TGTGCCTGGAGCCCCCCTGGCTACACCTTC	CAWSPPGYTF
TRBV6-2/TRBV6-3	TRBD2	-	TRBJ2-1	TGTGCCAGCGGACTAGCGGGGGGGGTTAGATCCTACAATGAGCAGTTCTTC	CASGLAGGVRSYNEQFF
TRBV18	-	-	TRBJ2-1	TGTGCCAGCTCACTCTCAATAGGGGACAATGAGCAGTTCTTC	CASSLSIGDNEQFF
TRBV12-3/TRBV12-4	-	few	TRBJ2-7	TGTGCCAGCAGTCTGAGCGTGCTAAAGGAGCAGTACTTC	CASSLSVLKEQYF
TRBV9	-	-	TRBJ2-5	TGTGCCAGCAGCGTAGAGTTTTCGGGGGCCCAGTACTTC	CASSVEFSGAQYF
TRBV9	TRBD2	few	TRBJ2-7	TGTGCCAGCAGCGTAGGGCTAGCGGGACTGGAGCAGTACTTC	CASSVGLAGLEQYF
TRBV20-1	-	few	TRBJ2-3	TGCAGTGCTAGAGCTTGGGGTGAGGGCACAGATACGCAGTATTTT	CSARAWGEGTDTQYF
TRBV29-1	TRBD1	few	TRBJ2-2	TGCAGCGTCCGGACAGGGGACCTTATTGGCACCGGGGAGCTGTTTTTT	CSVRTGDLIGTGELFF
TRBV5-1	-	-	TRBJ2-1	TGCGCCAGCAGCTCCCAGTACAATGAGCAGTTCTTC	CASSSQYNEQFF
TRBV7-2	TRBD2	-	TRBJ2-2	TGTGCCAGCAGCTTCGCGGGAGGCACCGGGGAGCTGTTTTTT	CASSFAGGTGELFF
TRBV29-1	-	many	TRBJ2-7	TGCAGCGTTGGGCTAAACTCCTACGAGCAGTACTTC	CSVGLNSYEQYF
TRBV7-2	TRBD1	-	TRBJ1-5	TGTGCCAGCAGCTGCAGGGGGGAGAATCAGCCCCAGCATTTT	CASSCRGENQPQHF
TRBV7-9	-	-	TRBJ2-1	TGTGCCAGCAGACCACGATGGGGGAGCTCCTACAATGAGCAGTTCTTC	CASRPRWGSSYNEQFF
TRBV2	TRBD1	few	TRBJ1-2	TGTGCCAGCAGCAGGGGGGAGGTAGACGGCTACACCTTC	CASSRGEVDGYTF
TRBV29-1	-	many	TRBJ2-3	TGCAGCCCCTGCGTTCGAGTAGATACGCAGTATTTT	CSPCVRVDTQYF
TRBV7-9	-	few	TRBJ1-1	TGTGCCAGCAGCTTAGCGACCGGGAGGGACACTGAAGCTTTCTTT	CASSLATGRDTEAFF
TRBV12-3/TRBV12-4	-	-	TRBJ2-3	TGTGCCAGCACTTTTAGGGGTAGCGCAGATGTGCAGTATTTT	CASTFRGSADVQYF
TRBV7-2	-	-	TRBJ1-2	TGTGCCAGCAGCCCACAGGAGAGCGGCTATGGCTACACCTTC	CASSPQESGYGYTF
TRBV10-3	TRBD2	few	TRBJ2-3	TGTGCCATCAGTGAGGGAGGCGCGGGAGGACCAGATACGCAGTATTTT	CAISEGGAGGPDTQYF
TRBV5-6	-	-	TRBJ2-1	TGTGCCAGCAGTAGACAGGTTTTAGAGACCCAGTTCTTC	CASSRQVLETQFF